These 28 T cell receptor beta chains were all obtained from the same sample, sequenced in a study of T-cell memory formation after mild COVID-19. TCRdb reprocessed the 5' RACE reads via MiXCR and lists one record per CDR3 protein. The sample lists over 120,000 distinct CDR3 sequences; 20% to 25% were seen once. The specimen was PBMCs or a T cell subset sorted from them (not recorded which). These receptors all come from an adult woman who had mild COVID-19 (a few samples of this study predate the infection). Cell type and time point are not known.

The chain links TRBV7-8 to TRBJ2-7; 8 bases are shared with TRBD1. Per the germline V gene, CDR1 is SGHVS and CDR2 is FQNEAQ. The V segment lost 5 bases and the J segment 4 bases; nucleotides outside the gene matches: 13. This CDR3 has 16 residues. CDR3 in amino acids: CASSISVDRAVYEQYF. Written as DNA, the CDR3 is TGTGCCAGCAGCATTAGCGTGGACAGGGCGGTATACGAGCAGTACTTC.

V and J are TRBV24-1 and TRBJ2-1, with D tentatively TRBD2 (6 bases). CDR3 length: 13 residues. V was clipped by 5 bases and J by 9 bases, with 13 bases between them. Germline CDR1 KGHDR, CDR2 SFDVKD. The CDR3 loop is CATSVRELSEQFF. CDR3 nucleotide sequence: TGTGCCACCAGTGTGCGGGAACTCAGTGAGCAGTTCTTC.

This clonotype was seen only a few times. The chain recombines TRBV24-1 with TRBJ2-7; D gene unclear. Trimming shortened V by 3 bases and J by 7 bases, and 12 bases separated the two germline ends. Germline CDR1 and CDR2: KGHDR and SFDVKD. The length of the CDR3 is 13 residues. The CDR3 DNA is TGTGCCACCAGTGATCACCGCGGTTGGGAGCAGTACTTC. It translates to CATSDHRGWEQYF.

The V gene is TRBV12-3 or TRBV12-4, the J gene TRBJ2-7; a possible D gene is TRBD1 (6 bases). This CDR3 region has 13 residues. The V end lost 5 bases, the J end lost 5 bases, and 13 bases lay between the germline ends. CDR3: CASSLDRIHEQYF. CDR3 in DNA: TGTGCCAGCAGTCTCGACAGGATCCACGAGCAGTACTTC.

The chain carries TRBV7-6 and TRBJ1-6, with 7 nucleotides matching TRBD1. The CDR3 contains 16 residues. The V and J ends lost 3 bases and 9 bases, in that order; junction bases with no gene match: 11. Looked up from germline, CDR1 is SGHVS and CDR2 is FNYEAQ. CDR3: CASSFGPGQSPSPLHF. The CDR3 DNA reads TGTGCCAGCAGCTTCGGACCGGGACAGAGCCCTTCACCCCTCCACTTT.

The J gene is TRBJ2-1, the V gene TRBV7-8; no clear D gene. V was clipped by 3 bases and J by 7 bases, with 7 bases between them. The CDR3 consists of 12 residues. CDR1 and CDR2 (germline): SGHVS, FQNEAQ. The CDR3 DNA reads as TGTGCCAGCAGCTTTACTTTGAATGAGCAGTTCTTC. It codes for CASSFTLNEQFF.

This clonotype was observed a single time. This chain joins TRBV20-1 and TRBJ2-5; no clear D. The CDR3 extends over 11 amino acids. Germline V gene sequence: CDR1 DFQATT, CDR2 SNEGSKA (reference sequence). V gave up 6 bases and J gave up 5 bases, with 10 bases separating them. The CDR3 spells CSAAPMETQYF. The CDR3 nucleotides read TGCAGTGCCGCGCCCATGGAGACCCAGTACTTC.

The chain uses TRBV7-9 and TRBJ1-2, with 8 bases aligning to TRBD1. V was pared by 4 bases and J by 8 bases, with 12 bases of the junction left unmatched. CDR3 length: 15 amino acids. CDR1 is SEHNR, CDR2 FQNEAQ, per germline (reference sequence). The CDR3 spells CASSSSGGELGGYTF. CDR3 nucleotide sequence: TGTGCCAGCAGCTCCTCAGGGGGCGAATTAGGGGGCTACACCTTC.

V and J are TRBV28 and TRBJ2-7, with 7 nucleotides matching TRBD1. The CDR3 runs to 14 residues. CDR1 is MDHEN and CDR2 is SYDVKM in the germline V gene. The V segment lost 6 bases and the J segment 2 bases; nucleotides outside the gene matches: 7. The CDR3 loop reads CASSSKGQTYEQYF. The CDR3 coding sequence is TGTGCCAGCAGCTCAAAGGGACAGACCTACGAGCAGTACTTC.

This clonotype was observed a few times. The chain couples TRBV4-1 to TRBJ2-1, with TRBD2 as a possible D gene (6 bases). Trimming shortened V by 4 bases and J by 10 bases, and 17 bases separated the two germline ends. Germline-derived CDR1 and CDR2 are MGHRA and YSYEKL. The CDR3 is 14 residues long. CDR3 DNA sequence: TGCGCCAGCAGCCTCGAGGAGGGGCTAGCAGAGCAGTTCTTC. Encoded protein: CASSLEEGLAEQFF.

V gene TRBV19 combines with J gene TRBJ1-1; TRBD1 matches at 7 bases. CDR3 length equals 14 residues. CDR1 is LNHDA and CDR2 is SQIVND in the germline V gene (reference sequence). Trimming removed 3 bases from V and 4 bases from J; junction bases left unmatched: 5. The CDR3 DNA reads TGTGCCAGTAGTATCCGAGGGGGCGGCACTGAAGCTTTCTTT. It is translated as CASSIRGGGTEAFF.

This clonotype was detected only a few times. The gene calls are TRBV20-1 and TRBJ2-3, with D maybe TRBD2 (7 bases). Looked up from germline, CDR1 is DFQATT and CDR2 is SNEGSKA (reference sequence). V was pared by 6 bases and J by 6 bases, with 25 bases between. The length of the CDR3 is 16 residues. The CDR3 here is CSAKIGGASLLDTQYF. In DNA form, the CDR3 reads TGCAGTGCAAAAATAGGGGGGGCGAGTTTACTCGATACGCAGTATTTT.

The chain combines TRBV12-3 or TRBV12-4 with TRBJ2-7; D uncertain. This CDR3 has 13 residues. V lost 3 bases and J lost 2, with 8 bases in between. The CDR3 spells CASSFSSPYEQYF. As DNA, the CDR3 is TGTGCCAGCAGTTTTAGCTCCCCCTACGAGCAGTACTTC.

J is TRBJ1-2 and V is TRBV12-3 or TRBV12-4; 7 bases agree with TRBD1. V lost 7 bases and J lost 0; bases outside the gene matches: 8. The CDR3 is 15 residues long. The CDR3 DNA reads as TGTGCCAGCACCAACGACAGGGATGCTAACTATGGCTACACCTTC. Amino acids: CASTNDRDANYGYTF.

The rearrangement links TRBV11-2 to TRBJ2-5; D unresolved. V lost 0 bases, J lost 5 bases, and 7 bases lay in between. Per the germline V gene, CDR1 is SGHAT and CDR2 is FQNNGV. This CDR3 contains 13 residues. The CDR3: CASSLETTETQYF. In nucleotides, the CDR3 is TGTGCCAGCAGCTTAGAGACGACGGAGACCCAGTACTTC. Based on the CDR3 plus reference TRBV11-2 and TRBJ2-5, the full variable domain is EAGVAQSPRYKIIEKRQSVAFWCNPISGHATLYWYQQILGQGPKLLIQFQNNGVVDDSQLPKDRFSAERLKGVDSTLKIQPAKLEDSAVYLCASSLETTETQYFGPGTRLLVL.

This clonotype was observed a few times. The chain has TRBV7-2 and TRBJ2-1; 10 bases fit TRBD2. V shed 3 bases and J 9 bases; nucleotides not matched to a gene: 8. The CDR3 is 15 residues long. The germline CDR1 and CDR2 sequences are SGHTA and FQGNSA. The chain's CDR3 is CASSFGASGGLEQFF. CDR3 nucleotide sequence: TGTGCCAGCAGCTTTGGGGCTAGCGGGGGCCTTGAGCAGTTCTTC. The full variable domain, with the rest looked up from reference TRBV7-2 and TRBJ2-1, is GAGVSQSPSNKVTEKGKDVELRCDPISGHTALYWYRQSLGQGLEFLIYFQGNSAPDKSGLPSDRFSAERTGGSVSTLTIQRTQQEDSAVYLCASSFGASGGLEQFFGPGTRLTVL.

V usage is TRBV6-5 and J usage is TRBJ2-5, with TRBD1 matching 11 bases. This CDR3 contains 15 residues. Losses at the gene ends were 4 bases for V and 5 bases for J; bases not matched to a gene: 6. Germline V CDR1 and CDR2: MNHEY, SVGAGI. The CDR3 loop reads CASSFRDRGRETQYF. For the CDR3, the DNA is TGTGCCAGCAGTTTCCGGGACAGGGGGAGGGAGACCCAGTACTTC.

The CDR3 loop reads CAISEPRAGGPVEQYF. The CDR3 coding sequence is TGTGCCATCAGTGAGCCGCGAGCGGGAGGGCCCGTCGAGCAGTACTTC. The chain links TRBV10-3 to TRBJ2-7, with 10 bases matching TRBD2. CDR1 and CDR2 from the germline V gene are ENHRY and SYGVKD. The CDR3 has 16 residues. V lost 2 bases and J lost 6; bases outside the gene matches: 10.

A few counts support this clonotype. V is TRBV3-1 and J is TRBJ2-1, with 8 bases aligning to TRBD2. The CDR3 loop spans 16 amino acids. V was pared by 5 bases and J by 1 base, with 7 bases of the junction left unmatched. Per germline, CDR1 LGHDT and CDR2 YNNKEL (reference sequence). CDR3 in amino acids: CASSVPGLDSYNEQFF. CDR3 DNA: TGTGCCAGCAGCGTACCGGGACTAGATTCCTACAATGAGCAGTTCTTC.

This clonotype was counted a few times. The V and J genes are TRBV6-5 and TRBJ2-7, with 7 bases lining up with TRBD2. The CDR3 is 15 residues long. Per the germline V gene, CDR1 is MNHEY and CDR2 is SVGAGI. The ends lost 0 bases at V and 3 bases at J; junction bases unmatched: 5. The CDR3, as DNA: TGTGCCAGCAGTTACTCAGGCGGGAGTAACTACGAGCAGTACTTC. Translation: CASSYSGGSNYEQYF.

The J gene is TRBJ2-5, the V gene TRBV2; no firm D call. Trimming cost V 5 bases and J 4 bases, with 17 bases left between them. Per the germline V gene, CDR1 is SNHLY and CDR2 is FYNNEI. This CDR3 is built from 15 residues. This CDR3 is CASSLNPQPPETQYF. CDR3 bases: TGTGCCAGCAGTCTGAACCCACAGCCCCCAGAGACCCAGTACTTC.

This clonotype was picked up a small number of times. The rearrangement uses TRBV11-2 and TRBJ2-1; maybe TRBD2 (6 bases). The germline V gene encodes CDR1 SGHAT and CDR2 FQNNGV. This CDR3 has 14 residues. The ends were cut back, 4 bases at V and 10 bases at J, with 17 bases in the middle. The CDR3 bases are TGTGCCAGCAGCTCCGTAACTTGGGGACTCGAGCAGTTCTTC. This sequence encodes CASSSVTWGLEQFF.

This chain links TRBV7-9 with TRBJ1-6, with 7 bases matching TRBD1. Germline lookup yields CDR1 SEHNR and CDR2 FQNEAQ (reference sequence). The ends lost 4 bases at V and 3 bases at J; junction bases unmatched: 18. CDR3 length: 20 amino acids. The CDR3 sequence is CASSSTRDGQGGIYNSPLHF. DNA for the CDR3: TGTGCCAGCAGCTCGACGCGGGACGGCCAGGGGGGAATCTATAATTCACCCCTCCACTTT.

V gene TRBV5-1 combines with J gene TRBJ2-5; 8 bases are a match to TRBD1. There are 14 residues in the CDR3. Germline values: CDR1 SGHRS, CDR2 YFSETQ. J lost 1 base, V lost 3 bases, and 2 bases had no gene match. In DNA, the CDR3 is TGCGCCAGCAGCTACGGACAGGGCCAAGAGACCCAGTACTTC. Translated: CASSYGQGQETQYF. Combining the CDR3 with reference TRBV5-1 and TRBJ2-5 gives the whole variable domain KAGVTQTPRYLIKTRGQQVTLSCSPISGHRSVSWYQQTPGQGLQFLFEYFSETQRNKGNFPGRFSGRQFSNSRSEMNVSTLELGDSALYLCASSYGQGQETQYFGPGTRLLVL.

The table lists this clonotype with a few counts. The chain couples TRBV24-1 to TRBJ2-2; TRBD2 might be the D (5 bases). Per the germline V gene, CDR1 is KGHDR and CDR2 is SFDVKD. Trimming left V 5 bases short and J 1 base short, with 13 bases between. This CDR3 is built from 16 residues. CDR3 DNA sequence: TGTGCCACCAGTGTCGAATTAGCGAGGAACACCGGGGAGCTGTTTTTT. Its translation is CATSVELARNTGELFF.

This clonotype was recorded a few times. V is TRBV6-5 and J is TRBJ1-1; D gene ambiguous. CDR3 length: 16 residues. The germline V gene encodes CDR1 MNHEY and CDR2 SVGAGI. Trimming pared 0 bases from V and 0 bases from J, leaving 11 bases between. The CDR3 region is CASSYSSAGLNTEAFF. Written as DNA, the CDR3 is TGTGCCAGCAGTTACTCCTCGGCGGGATTGAACACTGAAGCTTTCTTT.

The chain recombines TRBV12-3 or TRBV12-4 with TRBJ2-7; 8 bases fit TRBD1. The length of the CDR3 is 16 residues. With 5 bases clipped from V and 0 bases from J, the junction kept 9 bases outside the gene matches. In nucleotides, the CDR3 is TGTGCCAGCAGTCCAAACAGGGGGGATAGCTCCTACGAGCAGTACTTC. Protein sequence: CASSPNRGDSSYEQYF.

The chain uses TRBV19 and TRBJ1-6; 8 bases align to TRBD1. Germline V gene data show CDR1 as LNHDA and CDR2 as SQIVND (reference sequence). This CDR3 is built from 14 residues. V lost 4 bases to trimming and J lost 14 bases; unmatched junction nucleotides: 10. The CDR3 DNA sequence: TGTGCCAGTAGTAGCAGGGGGCAGTCACATTCCCTCCACTTT. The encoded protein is CASSSRGQSHSLHF.